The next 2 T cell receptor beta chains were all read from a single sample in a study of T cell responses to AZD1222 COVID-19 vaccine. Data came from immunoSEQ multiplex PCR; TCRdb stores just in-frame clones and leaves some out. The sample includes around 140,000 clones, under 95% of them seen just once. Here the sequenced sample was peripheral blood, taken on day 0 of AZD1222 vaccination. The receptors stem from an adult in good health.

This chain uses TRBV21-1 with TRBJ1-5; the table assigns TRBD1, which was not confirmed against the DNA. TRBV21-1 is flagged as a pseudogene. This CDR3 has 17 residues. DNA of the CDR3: TGTGCCAGCAGCAAAGCTTTCGGACAAAATAGCAATCAGCCCCAGCATTTT. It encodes CASSKAFGQNSNQPQHF.

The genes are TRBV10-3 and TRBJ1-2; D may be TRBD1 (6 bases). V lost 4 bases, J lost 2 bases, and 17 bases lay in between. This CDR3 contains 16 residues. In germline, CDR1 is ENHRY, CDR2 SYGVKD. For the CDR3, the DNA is TGTGCCATCAGTGGGGACAATGTAGGTTGGAACTATGGCTACACCTTC. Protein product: CAISGDNVGWNYGYTF.